One sample yielded the 2 T cell receptor beta chains listed below, sequenced in a study of cytomegalovirus exposure and HLA in healthy donors. Using immunoSEQ multiplex PCR, the repertoire was profiled, and TCRdb retains in-frame clones only, with some absent. The sample has approximately 220,000 clones, more than 75% seen once. Sequences were obtained from PBMCs. These receptors were taken from a man aged 18 to 35 in good health and CMV-seronegative.

The V call is TRBV7-9, the J call TRBJ2-5; D is uncertain. The CDR3 runs to 11 residues. V lost 5 bases and J 5 bases, leaving 6 bases between the germline ends. CDR1 and CDR2 (germline): SEHNR, FQNEAQ (reference sequence). Here the CDR3 DNA reads TGTGCCAGCAGCCGGCGGGAGACCCAGTACTTC. Translating it yields CASSRRETQYF.

This clone was seen a single time. The chain combines TRBV19 with TRBJ2-1, with 14 bases aligning to TRBD2. The CDR3 consists of 16 residues. The trim removed 6 bases at V and 6 bases at J, leaving 7 bases unmatched. CDR1 LNHDA and CDR2 SQIVND come from the germline V gene (reference sequence). Here the CDR3 reads CASRRRLAGGINEQFF. The CDR3 nucleotides read TGTGCCAGTAGGAGACGACTAGCGGGAGGGATCAATGAGCAGTTCTTC.